Below, one TCR beta chain is given with its context. The source of the sample is a study of OX40 agonist ivuxolimab in advanced cancers. Study context: One patient with hepatocellular carcinoma and two with cutaneous melanoma, three in all, had partial responses.

J lost 2 bases, V lost 2 bases, and 13 bases had no gene match. The CDR3 has 18 amino acids. Per the germline V gene, CDR1 is MGHRA and CDR2 is YSYEKL. The protocol was immunoSEQ multiplex PCR, while the TCRdb copy is restricted to in-frame clones and leaves out a portion. The sample has about 98,000 clones, roughly nine tenths seen once. Specimen: CD4+ or CD8+ T cells sorted from blood, collected in a trial of the OX40 agonist ivuxolimab. The V call is TRBV4-1, the J call TRBJ2-7; 9 bases are shared with TRBD2. This receptor was taken from an adult with an advanced solid tumor such as melanoma, head and neck, liver or kidney cancer. CDR3 sequence (DNA): TGCGCCAGCAGCCAAAGAGCTAGCGGGACTACTACCACCTACGAGCAGTACTTC. Protein product: CASSQRASGTTTTYEQYF.